This note documents a single TCR beta chain sequence. The antigen remains unidentified. The investigators introduced synthetic TCR analog templates into each PCR as spikes. Clones were read by immunoSEQ multiplex PCR, and TCRdb kept only the in-frame ones, dropping some. This table holds fewer than 25,000 clones, roughly 87% found once. The sample belongs to a study of PD-L1 blockade in urothelial cancer. Study summary: Intravenous atezolizumab, 1,200 mg every 3 weeks, was begun by patients in the mid-2010s. Chemotherapy regimens numbering 0 to 3 had been given to patients.

General observations from the study: In blood sampled pretreatment, TCR clonality below the median predicted better survival.

This CDR3 comprises 18 residues. Germline-derived CDR1 and CDR2 are SGHTA and FQGNSA. Unmatched junction bases numbered 13, after V lost 5 bases and J lost 5 bases. The origin of this receptor is a man aged 45-65 years with urothelial cancer. The V and J genes are TRBV7-2 and TRBJ1-5; 12 nucleotides match TRBD1. This specimen was PBMCs, taken around atezolizumab (anti-PD-L1) treatment. The CDR3, as DNA: TGTGCCAGCAGCACCCGGGACAGGGGGCGCGGGTTCGATCAGCCCCAGCATTTT. Protein product: CASSTRDRGRGFDQPQHF.